Below, 3 T cell receptor beta chains from the same sample are listed, as sequenced in a study of blood T cell repertoires in COVID-19. Libraries were prepared by immunoSEQ multiplex PCR; TCRdb keeps only in-frame clonotypes and omits some of them. The sample yields about 150,000 clones, 85% to 90% seen once. Material: peripheral blood. The receptors here all came from a human donor in a cohort sampled during active COVID-19.

The sample holds a few counts of this clone. The chain combines TRBV5-4 with TRBJ2-5; no reliable D call. Trimming shortened V by 2 bases and J by 3 bases, and 8 bases separated the two germline ends. Germline loops: CDR1 SGHNT, CDR2 YYREEE (reference sequence). The CDR3 consists of 13 residues. DNA for the CDR3: TGTGCCAGCAGCTTCAACCGAGAAGAGACCCAGTACTTC. Translating it yields CASSFNREETQYF.

In its sample, this clone was seen once. The chain uses TRBV7-6 and TRBJ2-1; 7 bases match TRBD2. Germline lookup yields CDR1 SGHVS and CDR2 FNYEAQ. Trimming at V came to 0 bases and at J to 0 bases, leaving 2 bases not matched to a gene. The CDR3 sequence is 16 residues long. The CDR3: CASSLAGGPSYNEQFF. The CDR3 region has the DNA TGTGCCAGCAGCTTAGCGGGAGGGCCCTCCTACAATGAGCAGTTCTTC.

The count of this clone is one. The V gene is TRBV28, the J gene TRBJ1-3, with D possibly TRBD1 on 6 matching bases. CDR1 and CDR2 from the germline V gene are MDHEN and SYDVKM. Trimming shortened V by 6 bases and J by 0 bases, and 18 bases separated the two germline ends. This CDR3 is built from 17 residues. CDR3 protein: CASSSPHREYSGNTIYF. CDR3 DNA sequence: TGTGCCAGCAGCTCCCCGCACAGGGAATACTCTGGAAACACCATATATTTT.